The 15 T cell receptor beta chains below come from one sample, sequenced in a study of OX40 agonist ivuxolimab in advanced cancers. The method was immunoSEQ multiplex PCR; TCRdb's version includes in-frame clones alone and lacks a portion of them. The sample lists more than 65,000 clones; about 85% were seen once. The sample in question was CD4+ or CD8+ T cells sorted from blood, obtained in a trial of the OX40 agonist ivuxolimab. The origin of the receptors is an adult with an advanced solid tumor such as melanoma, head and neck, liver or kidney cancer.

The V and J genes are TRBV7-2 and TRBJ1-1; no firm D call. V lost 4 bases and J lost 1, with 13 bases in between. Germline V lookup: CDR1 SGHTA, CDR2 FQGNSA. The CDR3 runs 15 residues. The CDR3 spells CASSWGEGWNTEAFF. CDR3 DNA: TGTGCCAGCAGCTGGGGTGAAGGTTGGAACACTGAAGCTTTCTTT.

CDR3 coding DNA: TGTGCCAGCTCACGACAGGGTGACGAGCAGTACTTC. Translation gives CASSRQGDEQYF. This chain links TRBV18 with TRBJ2-7, with TRBD1 identical over 7 bases. The length of the CDR3 is 12 residues. Trimming at V came to 4 bases and at J to 5 bases, leaving 2 bases not matched to a gene. CDR1 and CDR2 (germline): KGHSH, LQKENI.

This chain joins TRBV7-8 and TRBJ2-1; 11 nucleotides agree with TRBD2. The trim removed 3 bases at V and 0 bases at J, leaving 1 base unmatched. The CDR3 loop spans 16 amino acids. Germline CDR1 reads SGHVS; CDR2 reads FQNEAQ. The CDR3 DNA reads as TGTGCCAGCAGCTTGGGACTAGCGGACTCCTACAATGAGCAGTTCTTC. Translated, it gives CASSLGLADSYNEQFF.

This CDR3 reads CATAQRWNTDTQYF. The DNA of the CDR3 is TGTGCCACCGCCCAGCGGTGGAACACAGATACGCAGTATTTT. The rearrangement links TRBV6-5 to TRBJ2-3; weak D call: TRBD2 (5 bases). V was shortened by 10 bases and J by 2 bases, with 16 bases between the two germline ends. The CDR3 runs to 14 residues. The V gene's germline CDR1 is MNHEY and CDR2 SVGAGI.

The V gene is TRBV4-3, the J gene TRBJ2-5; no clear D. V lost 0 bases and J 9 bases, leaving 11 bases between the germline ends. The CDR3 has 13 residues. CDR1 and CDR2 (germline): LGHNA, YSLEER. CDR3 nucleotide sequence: TGCGCCAGCAGCCAAGATCAGTGGCTACCCCAGTACTTC. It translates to CASSQDQWLPQYF.

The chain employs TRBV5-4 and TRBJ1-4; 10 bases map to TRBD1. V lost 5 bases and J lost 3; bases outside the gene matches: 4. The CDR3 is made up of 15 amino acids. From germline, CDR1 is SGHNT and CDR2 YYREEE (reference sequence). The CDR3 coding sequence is TGTGCCAGCAGTGCCGGACAGGGGGCTAATGAAAAACTGTTTTTT. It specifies CASSAGQGANEKLFF.

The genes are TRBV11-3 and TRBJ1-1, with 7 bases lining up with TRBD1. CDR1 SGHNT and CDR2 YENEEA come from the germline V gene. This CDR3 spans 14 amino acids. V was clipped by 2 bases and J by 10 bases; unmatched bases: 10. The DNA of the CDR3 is TGTGCCAGCAGCTTATGGGGACAGCGATATGTAGCTTTCTTT. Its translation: CASSLWGQRYVAFF. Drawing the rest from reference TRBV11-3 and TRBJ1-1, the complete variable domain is EAGVVQSPRYKIIEKKQPVAFWCNPISGHNTLYWYLQNLGQGPELLIRYENEEAVDDSQLPKDRFSAERLKGVDSTLKIQPAELGDSAVYLCASSLWGQRYVAFFGQGTRLTVV.

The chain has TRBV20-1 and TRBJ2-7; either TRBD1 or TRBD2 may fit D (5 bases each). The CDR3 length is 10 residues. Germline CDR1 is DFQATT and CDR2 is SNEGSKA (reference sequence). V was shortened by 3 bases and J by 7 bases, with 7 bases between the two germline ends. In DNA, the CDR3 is TGCAGTGCTAGGTGGGGGGAGCAGTACTTC. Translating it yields CSARWGEQYF.

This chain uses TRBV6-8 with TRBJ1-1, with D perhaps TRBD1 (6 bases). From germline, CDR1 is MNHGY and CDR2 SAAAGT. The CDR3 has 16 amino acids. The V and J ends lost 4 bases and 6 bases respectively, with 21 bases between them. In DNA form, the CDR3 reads TGTGCCAGCAGTTGCCTTGGGACATCGGGGGATCCTGAAGCTTTCTTT. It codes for CASSCLGTSGDPEAFF.

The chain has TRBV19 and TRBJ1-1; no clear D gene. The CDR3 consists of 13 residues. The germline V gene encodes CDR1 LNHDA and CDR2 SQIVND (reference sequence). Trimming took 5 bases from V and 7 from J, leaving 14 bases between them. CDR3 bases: TGTGCCAGTAGTCATTTCCGGTCCCATGAAGCTTTCTTT. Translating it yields CASSHFRSHEAFF.

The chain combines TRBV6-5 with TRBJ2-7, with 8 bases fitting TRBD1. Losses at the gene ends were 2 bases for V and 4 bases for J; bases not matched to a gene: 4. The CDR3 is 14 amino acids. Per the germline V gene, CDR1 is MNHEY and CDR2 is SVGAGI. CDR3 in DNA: TGTGCCAGCAGTTACGTGGACAGGGCATACGAGCAGTACTTC. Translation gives CASSYVDRAYEQYF.

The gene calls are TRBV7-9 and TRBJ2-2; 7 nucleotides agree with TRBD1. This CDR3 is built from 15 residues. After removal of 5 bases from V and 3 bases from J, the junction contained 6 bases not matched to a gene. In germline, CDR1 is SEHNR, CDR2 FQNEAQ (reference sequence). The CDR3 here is CASSELTGYTGELFF. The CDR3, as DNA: TGTGCCAGCAGCGAATTGACAGGGTACACCGGGGAGCTGTTTTTT.

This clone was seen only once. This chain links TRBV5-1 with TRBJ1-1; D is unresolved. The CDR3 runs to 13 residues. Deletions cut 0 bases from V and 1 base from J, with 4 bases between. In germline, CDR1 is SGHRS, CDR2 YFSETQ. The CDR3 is CASSLGSNTEAFF. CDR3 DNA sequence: TGCGCCAGCAGCTTGGGCTCGAACACTGAAGCTTTCTTT. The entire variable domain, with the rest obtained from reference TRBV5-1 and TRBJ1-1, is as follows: KAGVTQTPRYLIKTRGQQVTLSCSPISGHRSVSWYQQTPGQGLQFLFEYFSETQRNKGNFPGRFSGRQFSNSRSEMNVSTLELGDSALYLCASSLGSNTEAFFGQGTRLTVV.

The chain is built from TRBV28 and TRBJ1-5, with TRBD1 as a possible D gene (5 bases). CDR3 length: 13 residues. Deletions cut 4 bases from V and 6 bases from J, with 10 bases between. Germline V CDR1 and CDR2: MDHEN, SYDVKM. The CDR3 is CASSWDWGQPQHF. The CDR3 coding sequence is TGTGCCAGCAGTTGGGACTGGGGTCAGCCCCAGCATTTT. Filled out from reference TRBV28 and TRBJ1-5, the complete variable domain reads DVKVTQSSRYLVKRTGEKVFLECVQDMDHENMFWYRQDPGLGLRLIYFSYDVKMKEKGDIPEGYSVSREKKERFSLILESASTNQTSMYLCASSWDWGQPQHFGDGTRLSIL.

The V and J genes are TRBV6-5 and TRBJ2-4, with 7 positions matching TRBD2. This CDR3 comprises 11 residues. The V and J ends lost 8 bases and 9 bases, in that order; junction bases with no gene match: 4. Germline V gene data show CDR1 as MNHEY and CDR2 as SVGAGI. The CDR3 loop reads CASSGGVIQYF. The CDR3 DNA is TGTGCCAGCTCTGGGGGGGTCATTCAGTACTTC.